This T cell receptor beta chain stems from a study of T cell changes during pregnancy in multiple sclerosis. The protocol was immunoSEQ multiplex PCR, while the TCRdb copy is restricted to in-frame clones and leaves out a portion. The data show tens of thousands of clones, with just under 95% seen just once and over 3.5% held by the top ten. Germline CDR1 is MNHEY and CDR2 is SVGAGI. This CDR3 is 13 amino acids long. With 6 bases clipped from V and 10 bases from J, the junction kept 8 bases outside the gene matches. The source of this sequence is a female donor in good health, enrolled as a control in a pregnancy study. Sequenced material: peripheral blood, taken after pregnancy. The chain couples TRBV6-5 to TRBJ2-1, with 8 bases identical to TRBD2. In DNA, the CDR3 is TGTGCCAGCAGAACTAGCGGCCCGGGCGAGCAGTTCTTC. It translates to CASRTSGPGEQFF.